This TCR beta chain derives from a study of T cells after yellow fever vaccination. This clonotype was counted many times. Its specificity is unknown. Study-wide points: Booster samples showed a return of most primary-vaccination clones (around 95% CD4, 80% to 90% CD8). Relatively few clonotypes were ones that appeared in both CD4 and CD8 compartments.

Germline CDR1 SSHAT, CDR2 FNYEAQ (reference sequence). The CDR3 totals 14 residues. The V gene end was trimmed by 5 bases and the J gene end by 7 bases; junction bases not matched to a gene: 8. The study made its TCR cDNA through 5'RACE template switching. That step introduced a universal primer site along with UMIs. TCRdb reanalysed the 5' RACE reads using MiXCR and keeps one entry per CDR3 protein. The data hold roughly 50,000 distinct CDR3 sequences, with about 7.9% observed a single time. The sequenced sample was CD8+ T cells sorted from PBMCs, obtained roughly 14 days after the first yellow fever vaccination. The chain has TRBV7-7 and TRBJ2-5; 9 positions match TRBD1. The sequence was collected from a man in his late teens or twenties who received the YFV17D yellow fever vaccine. CDR3 nucleotides: TGTGCCAGCAGCAGGGGACAGGGCCCAGGGACCCAGTACTTC. This encodes CASSRGQGPGTQYF.